These 21 T cell receptor beta chains came from one sample sequenced in a study of blood T cell repertoires in COVID-19. Using immunoSEQ multiplex PCR, the repertoire was profiled, and TCRdb retains in-frame clones only, with some absent. The sample has about 350,000 clones, almost 90% seen once. The sequencing input was PBMCs or T cells enriched from blood (not recorded which). Receptors originate from a woman aged 25 to 39 who had been exposed to COVID-19.

The chain combines TRBV4-1 with TRBJ2-5, with D perhaps matching TRBD2 (5 bases). Trimming pared 0 bases from V and 5 bases from J, leaving 16 bases between. Germline lookup yields CDR1 MGHRA and CDR2 YSYEKL. The CDR3 is made up of 16 amino acids. CDR3: CASSQEGSVPTETQYF. The DNA for the CDR3 is TGCGCCAGCAGCCAAGAAGGGAGCGTTCCTACGGAGACCCAGTACTTC.

The chain recombines TRBV7-9 with TRBJ1-6; perhaps TRBD1 as D (6 bases). The length of the CDR3 is 17 residues. The germline CDR1 and CDR2 sequences are SEHNR and FQNEAQ (reference sequence). The ends were cut back, 3 bases at V and 2 bases at J, with 14 bases in the middle. Written as DNA, the CDR3 is TGTGCCAGCAGCTTGGTACAGGGTTTGCCCTATAATTCACCCCTCCACTTT. It encodes CASSLVQGLPYNSPLHF.

V is TRBV3-1 (or the pseudogene TRBV3-2) and J is TRBJ2-7, with D maybe TRBD2 (5 bases). Germline lookup yields CDR1 LGHDT and CDR2 YNNKEL (reference sequence). The V end was cut by 0 bases, the J end by 6 bases, with 9 bases between. There are 13 residues in the CDR3. This CDR3 reads CASSQDPGLEQYF. The DNA for the CDR3 is TGTGCCAGCAGCCAAGATCCAGGACTCGAGCAGTACTTC.

This chain joins TRBV3-1 (or the pseudogene TRBV3-2) and TRBJ2-7, with TRBD2 matching 8 bases. This CDR3 contains 14 residues. CDR1 and CDR2 (germline): LGHDT, YNNKEL (reference sequence). The V segment lost 1 base and the J segment 7 bases; nucleotides outside the gene matches: 6. The CDR3 region is CASSQAGGELEQYF. The DNA for the CDR3 is TGTGCCAGCAGCCAAGCGGGAGGGGAGTTGGAGCAGTACTTC.

The count of this clone is one. The rearrangement uses TRBV19 and TRBJ2-7, with 12 positions matching TRBD2. CDR1 LNHDA and CDR2 SQIVND come from the germline V gene (reference sequence). CDR3 length: 21 amino acids. The trim removed 5 bases at V and 0 bases at J, leaving 20 bases unmatched. The CDR3 loop reads CASSRKGHSSGRAQHSYEQYF. Written as DNA, the CDR3 is TGTGCCAGTAGTCGAAAGGGGCATTCTAGCGGGAGGGCGCAACACTCCTACGAGCAGTACTTC.

The chain employs TRBV7-2 and TRBJ1-2, with D unclear. The V gene's germline CDR1 is SGHTA and CDR2 FQGNSA. The length of the CDR3 is 14 residues. Trimming pared 1 base from V and 0 bases from J, leaving 6 bases between. CDR3 DNA sequence: TGTGCCAGCAGCTTAGGATCAGCTAACTATGGCTACACCTTC. It is translated as CASSLGSANYGYTF.

The V gene is TRBV11-3, the J gene TRBJ2-5, with D possibly being TRBD1 (7 bases). V dropped 4 bases and J dropped 2 bases, with 14 bases sitting between them. The germline CDR1 and CDR2 sequences are SGHNT and YENEEA. The CDR3 loop spans 15 amino acids. CDR3 amino acids: CASSSLPGGQETQYF. CDR3 in DNA: TGTGCCAGCAGCTCCCTGCCAGGGGGGCAAGAGACCCAGTACTTC.

The CDR3 nucleotides read TGTGCCAGCAGTGAAAGTGACAGGGCCTACAGCTACACCTTC. This codes for CASSESDRAYSYTF. The V and J genes are TRBV6-1 and TRBJ1-2; 7 bases fit TRBD1. The germline gives CDR1 MNHNS, CDR2 SASEGT. Trimming removed 2 bases from V and 9 bases from J; junction bases left unmatched: 9. This CDR3 spans 14 amino acids.

This clone was counted once. The chain joins TRBV27 to TRBJ2-2; D gene ambiguous. CDR1 is MNHEY and CDR2 is SMNVEV in the germline V gene (reference sequence). This CDR3 is built from 15 residues. Trimming removed 2 bases from V and 2 bases from J, with 9 bases in between. The DNA of the CDR3 is TGTGCCAGCAGTTTAAGTCAGGTTAACACCGGGGAGCTGTTTTTT. Amino acids: CASSLSQVNTGELFF.

The chain couples TRBV5-1 to TRBJ2-5; 7 nucleotides align to TRBD2. This CDR3 has 13 amino acids. The germline CDR1 and CDR2 sequences are SGHRS and YFSETQ. V gave up 5 bases and J gave up 3 bases; unmatched junction bases: 4. The CDR3 sequence is CASSYGLEETQYF. The DNA of the CDR3 is TGCGCCAGCAGTTACGGACTAGAAGAGACCCAGTACTTC.

The V gene is TRBV14, the J gene TRBJ2-7, with TRBD1 as a possible D gene (7 bases). Germline V CDR1 and CDR2: SGHDN, FVKESK. Trimming removed 1 base at V and 4 bases at J, with 17 bases between. CDR3 size: 16 residues. The CDR3 here is CASSQGVVQGGYEQYF. The CDR3, as DNA: TGTGCCAGCAGCCAAGGAGTGGTTCAGGGGGGTTACGAGCAGTACTTC.

The genes are TRBV18 and TRBJ1-2; D is unresolved. V was trimmed by 1 base and J by 4 bases, leaving 7 bases between them. CDR1 and CDR2 from the germline V gene are KGHSH and LQKENI. The CDR3 spans 13 residues. The CDR3 region is CASSPRAFYGYTF. The DNA of the CDR3 is TGTGCCAGCTCACCACGGGCCTTCTATGGCTACACCTTC.

The rearrangement links TRBV2 to TRBJ2-3; TRBD2 matches at 7 bases. The CDR3 extends over 16 amino acids. V lost 6 bases, J lost 5 bases, and 14 bases stayed unmatched. Per germline, CDR1 SNHLY and CDR2 FYNNEI. CDR3 sequence reads: CASRSIKRGLLDTQYF. The CDR3 DNA is TGTGCCAGCAGATCCATAAAGCGGGGTTTATTAGATACGCAGTATTTT.

This chain joins TRBV11-2 and TRBJ1-2; 7 nucleotides agree with TRBD1. V was clipped by 0 bases and J by 12 bases; unmatched bases: 16. The CDR3 totals 16 residues. Looked up from germline, CDR1 is SGHAT and CDR2 is FQNNGV. The CDR3 loop reads CASSLDPITGVSGHTF. CDR3 DNA sequence: TGTGCCAGCAGCTTAGATCCGATTACAGGGGTATCGGGCCACACCTTC.

The CDR3 nucleotides are TGTGCCACATCGGGACTTTTGGGCTATGGCTACACCTTC. It codes for CATSGLLGYGYTF. The chain carries TRBV12-3 or TRBV12-4 and TRBJ1-2; tentatively, D is TRBD1 (5 bases). CDR3 length equals 13 residues. With 10 bases removed from V and 4 bases from J, the gap between germline ends came to 16 bases.

This clone was picked up a small number of times. The V call is TRBV5-1, the J call TRBJ2-7; TRBD2 matches 9 bases. CDR1 and CDR2 from the germline V gene are SGHRS and YFSETQ. The CDR3 runs 14 residues. The junction had 6 bases not matched to a gene; V was cut back by 1 base and J by 7 bases. The CDR3 region is CASSLTGLAFEQYF. CDR3 DNA sequence: TGCGCCAGCAGCTTGACGGGACTAGCCTTTGAGCAGTACTTC.

J is TRBJ1-1 and V is TRBV5-1; TRBD1 is a possible D gene (6 bases). Trimming took off 5 bases at V and 0 bases at J, with 29 bases between the two ends. The V gene's germline CDR1 is SGHRS and CDR2 YFSETQ. This CDR3 region has 20 residues. The CDR3 is CASRGGIVGARGFMNTEAFF. The CDR3 DNA reads TGCGCCAGCAGAGGTGGCATAGTGGGGGCGCGGGGGTTTATGAACACTGAAGCTTTCTTT.

CDR3 amino acids: CSVVRLGVGTDTQYF. The CDR3, as DNA: TGCAGCGTTGTAAGGCTAGGTGTTGGCACAGATACGCAGTATTTT. V gene TRBV29-1 combines with J gene TRBJ2-3; no reliable D call. This CDR3 spans 15 amino acids. V was cut by 4 bases and J by 1 base, with 15 bases left in between. CDR1 and CDR2 from the germline V gene are SQVTM and ANQGSEA.

The chain uses TRBV3-1 (or the pseudogene TRBV3-2) and TRBJ2-7; D might be TRBD1 (5 bases). The CDR3 runs to 15 residues. Between the trimmed V and J ends, which lost 2 bases and 2 bases, there was a span of 13 bases. Germline values: CDR1 LGHDT, CDR2 YNNKEL (reference sequence). The CDR3 DNA reads TGTGCCAGCAGCCAACATGGGCAGGGCACCTACGAGCAGTACTTC. It encodes CASSQHGQGTYEQYF.

This clone was observed a few times. The chain links TRBV28 to TRBJ2-7; no clear D gene. This CDR3 contains 16 residues. V was trimmed by 5 bases and J by 0 bases, leaving 17 bases between them. In germline, CDR1 is MDHEN, CDR2 SYDVKM. The chain's CDR3 is CASSPTIKDFSYEQYF. In nucleotides, the CDR3 is TGTGCCAGCAGTCCCACTATTAAGGATTTCTCCTACGAGCAGTACTTC. The variable domain in full, completed from reference TRBV28 and TRBJ2-7, reads DVKVTQSSRYLVKRTGEKVFLECVQDMDHENMFWYRQDPGLGLRLIYFSYDVKMKEKGDIPEGYSVSREKKERFSLILESASTNQTSMYLCASSPTIKDFSYEQYFGPGTRLTVT.

The chain uses TRBV2 and TRBJ1-2; D not resolved. CDR3 size: 13 residues. V was shortened by 0 bases and J by 8 bases, with 10 bases between the two germline ends. Germline V lookup: CDR1 SNHLY, CDR2 FYNNEI. The CDR3 spells CASSEALQEGYTF. In DNA, the CDR3 is TGTGCCAGCAGTGAAGCGCTTCAGGAAGGCTACACCTTC. The full variable domain, its missing parts supplied by reference TRBV2 and TRBJ1-2, is EPEVTQTPSHQVTQMGQEVILRCVPISNHLYFYWYRQILGQKVEFLVSFYNNEISEKSEIFDDQFSVERPDGSNFTLKIRSTKLEDSAMYFCASSEALQEGYTFGSGTRLTVV.